This T cell receptor beta chain was sequenced during a study of blood T cell repertoires in COVID-19. This CDR3 is built from 15 residues. V was clipped by 4 bases and J by 1 base, with 10 bases between them. The germline CDR1 and CDR2 sequences are SGHDN and FVKESK. How the authors handled the data: It was from reference gene primer amplification that nucleated cell counts were estimated. Profiling relied on immunoSEQ multiplex PCR, and the TCRdb table lists in-frame clones only, not all of them. From that table come the V and J calls and clone size; the DNA was used to work out D and trimming. The sample includes around 180,000 clones, more than 75% of them seen just once.

Sequenced sample: peripheral blood. This rearrangement joins TRBV14 to TRBJ2-2; D possibly corresponds to TRBD1 (6 bases). This receptor was taken from a human donor in a cohort sampled during active COVID-19. DNA of the CDR3: TGTGCCAGCAGCCGTCGAGGGGGGAACACCGGGGAGCTGTTTTTT. It yields the protein CASSRRGGNTGELFF. Filled out from reference TRBV14 and TRBJ2-2, the complete variable domain reads EAGVTQFPSHSVIEKGQTVTLRCDPISGHDNLYWYRRVMGKEIKFLLHFVKESKQDESGMPNNRFLAERTGGTYSTLKVQPAELEDSGVYFCASSRRGGNTGELFFGEGSRLTVL.